The 8 T cell receptor beta chains below all came from one sample that was sequenced in a study of blood T cell repertoires in COVID-19. The repertoire was sequenced with immunoSEQ multiplex PCR; TCRdb's copy has only in-frame clones and lacks some. The sample lists more than 250,000 clones, about 90% occurring once. Sequencing was carried out using PBMCs or T cells enriched from blood (not recorded which). These receptor sequences come from a woman in her late teens or twenties with acute COVID-19.

The CDR3 region has the DNA TGTGCCACTAACCAAGGGGCGAGAGGCTACACCTTC. This gives the protein CATNQGARGYTF. This chain links TRBV19 with TRBJ1-2, with D possibly matching TRBD1 (5 bases). Germline CDR1 and CDR2: LNHDA and SQIVND (reference sequence). The length of the CDR3 is 12 residues. Trimming shortened V by 10 bases and J by 8 bases, and 17 bases separated the two germline ends.

This chain connects TRBV30 to TRBJ2-3; TRBD2 agrees at 12 bases. The V gene's germline CDR1 is GTSNPN and CDR2 SVGIG (reference sequence). Unmatched junction bases numbered 7, after V lost 3 bases and J lost 6 bases. This CDR3 region has 15 residues. CDR3 in DNA: TGTGCCTGGAGAGAACTAGCGGGAGGAGGGGATACGCAGTATTTT. Its translation is CAWRELAGGGDTQYF.

The CDR3 region is CASSQDGNSEGYTF. CDR3 bases: TGTGCCAGCAGCCAAGACGGTAACTCTGAGGGCTACACCTTC. This sequence joins TRBV4-2 and TRBJ1-2, with D unresolved. The CDR3 covers 14 residues. V shed 0 bases and J shed 8 bases, with 13 bases lying between them. CDR1 and CDR2 (germline): LGHNA, YNFKEQ.

In its sample, this clone was seen a few times. The genes are TRBV5-1 and TRBJ2-7, with 7 positions matching TRBD2. The CDR3 consists of 14 residues. V was pared by 4 bases and J by 3 bases, with 7 bases of the junction left unmatched. Germline V gene sequence: CDR1 SGHRS, CDR2 YFSETQ. CDR3 residues: CASSPSGVVYEQYF. The CDR3 DNA reads TGCGCCAGCAGCCCTAGCGGAGTAGTCTACGAGCAGTACTTC.

This clone was seen only a few times. This rearrangement joins TRBV5-1 to TRBJ1-1, with 8 bases matching TRBD1. This CDR3 has 17 amino acids. V was pared by 3 bases and J by 1 base, with 11 bases of the junction left unmatched. Germline V lookup: CDR1 SGHRS, CDR2 YFSETQ. CDR3: CASSSPRQGKWNTEAFF. Written as DNA, the CDR3 is TGCGCCAGCAGCTCCCCCCGACAGGGGAAGTGGAACACTGAAGCTTTCTTT. Looking up the rest from reference TRBV5-1 and TRBJ1-1 gives the full variable domain: KAGVTQTPRYLIKTRGQQVTLSCSPISGHRSVSWYQQTPGQGLQFLFEYFSETQRNKGNFPGRFSGRQFSNSRSEMNVSTLELGDSALYLCASSSPRQGKWNTEAFFGQGTRLTVV.

This rearrangement joins TRBV5-1 to TRBJ2-7; TRBD2 matches at 10 bases. Germline V lookup: CDR1 SGHRS, CDR2 YFSETQ. The J segment lost 4 bases and the V segment lost 0 bases, leaving 7 bases of the junction unmatched. This CDR3 has 16 residues. CDR3: CASSLASGLAAYEQYF. The CDR3 DNA sequence: TGCGCCAGCAGCTTGGCCTCTGGACTAGCGGCGTACGAGCAGTACTTC.

The J gene is TRBJ1-2, the V gene TRBV30; 8 bases are a match to TRBD1. Trimming removed 2 bases from V and 7 bases from J; junction bases left unmatched: 12. Per the germline V gene, CDR1 is GTSNPN and CDR2 is SVGIG (reference sequence). This CDR3 contains 15 residues. CDR3 amino acids: CAWSPYGAGGVGYTF. As DNA, the CDR3 is TGTGCCTGGAGTCCCTACGGCGCAGGGGGCGTTGGCTACACCTTC.

The rearrangement uses TRBV12-3 or TRBV12-4 and TRBJ1-1; TRBD1 might be the D (6 bases). There are 13 residues in the CDR3. Deletions cut 5 bases from V and 5 bases from J, with 12 bases between. CDR3 coding DNA: TGTGCCAGCAGTCAGATACAGGGAACTGAAGCTTTCTTT. Amino acids: CASSQIQGTEAFF.